The sequence of this T cell receptor beta chain was determined in a study of PD-L1 blockade in urothelial cancer. Whole-study context: Blood was evaluated 3 weeks (second dose) and 6 weeks after therapy began.

Germline values: CDR1 SGHTS, CDR2 YDEGEE. The CDR3 totals 14 residues. Stated time point: peripheral blood 6 weeks after treatment start. TCRdb keeps only in-frame clones here, not all; method: immunoSEQ multiplex PCR. Here the sample spans around 47,000 clones, roughly 86% being singletons. The chain couples TRBV5-8 to TRBJ2-5, with D perhaps TRBD1 (6 bases). The source of this sequence is a man aged 55 to 69 with urothelial cancer. Specimen: PBMCs, collected around atezolizumab (anti-PD-L1) treatment. In nucleotides, the CDR3 is TGTTCACACCCCCAGGGGCAGCAGATAGAGACCCAGTACTTC. Its protein is CSHPQGQQIETQYF.